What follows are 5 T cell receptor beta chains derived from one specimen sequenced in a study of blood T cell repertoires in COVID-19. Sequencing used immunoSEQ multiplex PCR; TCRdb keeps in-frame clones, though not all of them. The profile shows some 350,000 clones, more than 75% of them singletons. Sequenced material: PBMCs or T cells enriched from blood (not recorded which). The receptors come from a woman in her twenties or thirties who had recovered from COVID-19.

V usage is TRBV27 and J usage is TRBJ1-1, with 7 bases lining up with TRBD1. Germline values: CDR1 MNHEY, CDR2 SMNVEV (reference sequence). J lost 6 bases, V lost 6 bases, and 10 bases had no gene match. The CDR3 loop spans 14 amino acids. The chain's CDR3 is CASRSGGSISEAFF. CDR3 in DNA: TGTGCCAGCAGGTCAGGGGGTAGTATATCTGAAGCTTTCTTT.

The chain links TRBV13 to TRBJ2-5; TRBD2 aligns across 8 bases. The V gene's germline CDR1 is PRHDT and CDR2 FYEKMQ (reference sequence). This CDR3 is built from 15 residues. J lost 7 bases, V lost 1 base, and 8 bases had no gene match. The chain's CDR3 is CASSLDGGDLGTQYF. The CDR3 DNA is TGTGCCAGCAGCTTAGACGGGGGGGACTTAGGGACCCAGTACTTC.

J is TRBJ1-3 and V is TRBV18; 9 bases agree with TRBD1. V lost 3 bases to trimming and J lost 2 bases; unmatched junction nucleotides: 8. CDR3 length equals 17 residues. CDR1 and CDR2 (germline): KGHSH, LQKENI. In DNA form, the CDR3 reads TGTGCCAGCTCACCTCTAATCGACAGGGGGACTGGAAACACCATATATTTT. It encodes CASSPLIDRGTGNTIYF.

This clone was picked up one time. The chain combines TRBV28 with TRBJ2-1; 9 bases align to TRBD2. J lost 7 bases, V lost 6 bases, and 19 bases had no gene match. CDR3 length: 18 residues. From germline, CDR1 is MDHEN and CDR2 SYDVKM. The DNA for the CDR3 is TGTGCCAGCAGCACCGTGGGTAGCGGGAGTTTCTGGGGTAATGAGCAGTTCTTC. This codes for CASSTVGSGSFWGNEQFF.

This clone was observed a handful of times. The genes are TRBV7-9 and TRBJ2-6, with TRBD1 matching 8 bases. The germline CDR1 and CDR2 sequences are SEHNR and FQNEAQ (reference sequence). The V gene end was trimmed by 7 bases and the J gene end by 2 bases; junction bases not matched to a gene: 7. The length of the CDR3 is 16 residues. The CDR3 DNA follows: TGTGCCAGCACGAGACAGGGGACAGCTGGGGCCAACGTCCTGACTTTC. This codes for CASTRQGTAGANVLTF.